The rows below give T cell receptor beta chains drawn from one sample of a study of T cells in Graves' hyperthyroidism and ophthalmopathy. TCRdb re-called the multiplex PCR reads through MiXCR, storing one row per CDR3 protein. The sample holds about 700,000 distinct CDR3 sequences, around 15% seen once. The specimen sequenced was blood. The receptor set was obtained from a woman aged 18 to 35 with Graves' hyperthyroidism. Both conserved end residues are part of each CDR3. A D gene is named only where the DNA matches it firmly.

v_gene: TRBV4-2; d_gene: -; CDR3aa: CASSQRGTSYTGELFF
v_gene: TRBV12-3/TRBV12-4; d_gene: TRBD2; CDR3aa: CASSLGLADLYYEQYF
v_gene: TRBV19; d_gene: TRBD2; CDR3aa: CATSLAVGTDTQYF
v_gene: TRBV6-1; d_gene: -; CDR3aa: CASSEVVYLGGGNEQFF
v_gene: TRBV11-2; d_gene: TRBD1; CDR3aa: CASSFRDRNYNEQFF
v_gene: TRBV7-9; d_gene: -; CDR3aa: CANSRDYYQPQHF
v_gene: TRBV28; d_gene: -; CDR3aa: CASSPRDNTDTQYF
v_gene: TRBV14; d_gene: TRBD1; CDR3aa: CASNPDRGIGTEAFF
v_gene: TRBV4-2; d_gene: -; CDR3aa: CASSHPDGVTEAFF
v_gene: TRBV6-1; d_gene: TRBD2; CDR3aa: CAGTGGPSGEQFF
v_gene: TRBV11-2; d_gene: TRBD2; CDR3aa: CASSLFSGNYNEQFF
v_gene: TRBV14; d_gene: -; CDR3aa: CASSQVGDYEQYF
v_gene: TRBV10-3; d_gene: -; CDR3aa: CAISETGGSYNEQFF
v_gene: TRBV9; d_gene: -; CDR3aa: CASNGGPANTGELFF
v_gene: TRBV10-3; d_gene: TRBD2; CDR3aa: CAISESIRLAGSDTQYF
v_gene: TRBV5-1; d_gene: TRBD1; CDR3aa: CASSYLGQGYGYTF
v_gene: TRBV5-1; d_gene: TRBD2; CDR3aa: CASSPSAAGAYNEQFF
v_gene: TRBV12-3/TRBV12-4; d_gene: -; CDR3aa: CASSPSSDSNTGELFF
v_gene: TRBV6-2/TRBV6-3; d_gene: -; CDR3aa: CASSQVAAGRGEQYF
v_gene: TRBV19; d_gene: -; CDR3aa: CASSIRADLEQYF
v_gene: TRBV15; d_gene: -; CDR3aa: CATSRRQVRYPQHF
v_gene: TRBV7-8; d_gene: -; CDR3aa: CASSSRDSRPQETQYF
v_gene: TRBV13; d_gene: -; CDR3aa: CASSSAPRAPDTQYF
v_gene: TRBV20-1; d_gene: TRBD1; CDR3aa: CSARDLARGQGRNEQFF
v_gene: TRBV27; d_gene: -; CDR3aa: CASSSGIGNTEAFF
v_gene: TRBV20-1; d_gene: -; CDR3aa: CSARSWETQYF
v_gene: TRBV11-3; d_gene: TRBD2; CDR3aa: CASSLDSAGSGRSWDEQFF
v_gene: TRBV30; d_gene: -; CDR3aa: CAWRRDANSPLHF
v_gene: TRBV10-3; d_gene: TRBD1; CDR3aa: CAISRQGYEQYF
v_gene: TRBV20-1; d_gene: TRBD1; CDR3aa: CSARDARGRQETQYF
v_gene: TRBV29-1; d_gene: -; CDR3aa: CSVGEGAGMPYNEQFF
v_gene: TRBV11-2; d_gene: TRBD2; CDR3aa: CASSSPSSGSETQYF
v_gene: TRBV5-1; d_gene: TRBD1; CDR3aa: CASSSDRGTSTDTQYF
v_gene: TRBV28; d_gene: -; CDR3aa: CASSLSRDNSGTQYF
v_gene: TRBV7-8; d_gene: -; CDR3aa: CASSLELEQFF
v_gene: TRBV4-1; d_gene: -; CDR3aa: CASSQSYRELNTEAFF
v_gene: TRBV11-2; d_gene: -; CDR3aa: CASSLDSGRHF
v_gene: TRBV19; d_gene: TRBD2; CDR3aa: CASSSGLAGDIVSPFHIQYF
v_gene: TRBV24-1; d_gene: -; CDR3aa: CATSDAWQGGIQYF
v_gene: TRBV4-1; d_gene: -; CDR3aa: CASSHEGGDFEQYF
v_gene: TRBV13; d_gene: -; CDR3aa: CASSPHWADTQYF
v_gene: TRBV2; d_gene: -; CDR3aa: CASQLGETQYF
v_gene: TRBV6-1; d_gene: -; CDR3aa: CASSYLTGTNPPYEQYF
v_gene: TRBV4-3; d_gene: -; CDR3aa: CASSQEGRNTIYF
v_gene: TRBV2; d_gene: -; CDR3aa: CASSGQYDNQPQHF
v_gene: TRBV20-1; d_gene: -; CDR3aa: CSASRASVEQYF
v_gene: TRBV6-1; d_gene: -; CDR3aa: CATSPPPIAGQRYSYNEQFF
v_gene: TRBV30; d_gene: -; CDR3aa: CAWSSGYEQYF
v_gene: TRBV20-1; d_gene: -; CDR3aa: CSARARHSYEQYF
v_gene: TRBV2; d_gene: -; CDR3aa: CASSEEVWRPYEQYF
v_gene: TRBV20-1; d_gene: -; CDR3aa: CSAAQGGTQYF
v_gene: TRBV27; d_gene: -; CDR3aa: CASSLYQSAEAFF
v_gene: TRBV5-5; d_gene: -; CDR3aa: CASSLYLRDGNEQFF
v_gene: TRBV6-5; d_gene: TRBD1; CDR3aa: CASSYPRDRGRKNKNTEAFF
v_gene: TRBV28; d_gene: TRBD2; CDR3aa: CASSLRTSGISKNIQYF